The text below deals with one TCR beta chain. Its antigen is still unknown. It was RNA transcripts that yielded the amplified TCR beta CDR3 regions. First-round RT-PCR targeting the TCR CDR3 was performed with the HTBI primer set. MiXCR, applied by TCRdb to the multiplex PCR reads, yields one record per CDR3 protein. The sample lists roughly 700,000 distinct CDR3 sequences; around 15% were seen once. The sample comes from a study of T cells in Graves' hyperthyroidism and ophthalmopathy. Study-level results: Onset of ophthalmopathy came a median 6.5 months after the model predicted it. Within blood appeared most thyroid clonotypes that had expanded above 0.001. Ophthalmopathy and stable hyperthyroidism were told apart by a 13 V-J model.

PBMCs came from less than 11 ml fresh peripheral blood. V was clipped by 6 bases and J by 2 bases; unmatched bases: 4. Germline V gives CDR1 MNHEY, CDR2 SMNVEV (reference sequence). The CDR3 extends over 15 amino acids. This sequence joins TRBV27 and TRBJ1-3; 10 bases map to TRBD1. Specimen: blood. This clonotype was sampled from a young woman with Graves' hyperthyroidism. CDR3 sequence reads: CASRPTGGPGNTIYF. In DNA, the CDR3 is TGTGCCAGCAGGCCGACAGGGGGCCCTGGAAACACCATATATTTT.